The following is a TCR beta chain sequence with its context. What it recognizes is unknown. From germline, CDR1 is SEHNR and CDR2 FQNEAQ (reference sequence). This CDR3 is 14 amino acids long. The V gene lost 6 bases and the J gene lost 4 bases, with 15 bases spanning the gap. PCR primers comprised 60 Vbeta and 13 Jbeta primers. Clones were sequenced by immunoSEQ multiplex PCR, and TCRdb holds only the in-frame ones, with some missing. The sample shows 100,000 to 120,000 clones, 60% to 80% of them seen only once. The source of the sample is a study of cytomegalovirus exposure and HLA in healthy donors. Notes on the study in general: Only CMV serostatus was available as immune exposure information.

The sample comprised PBMCs. The chain links TRBV7-9 to TRBJ1-1; D is possibly TRBD1 (5 bases). The receptor was derived from a woman in her 40s in good health and CMV-seropositive. DNA of the CDR3: TGTGCCAGCAGGGTTGGGGGAGGCGGCACTGAAGCTTTCTTT. Encoded protein: CASRVGGGGTEAFF.